This T cell receptor (beta chain) derives from a study of control samples from healthy donors and cancer patients (TCRdb year 2020). For CDR1 and CDR2, the germline V gene (reference sequence) lists LNHDA and SQIVND. From its cysteine to its phenylalanine, the CDR3 spans 14 amino acids. The kept DNA is CDR3 alone, 42 bases in frame from the first base. The junction carries 15 bases between V and J, which are trimmed by 5 bases and 4 bases respectively. The library was obtained by the immunoSEQ multiplex PCR assay. TCRdb took this table from immuneACCESS and kept in-frame rearrangements with V and J called. Such tables lack part of the clones; where checked against another copy, unresolved V genes explain under half of the gap, and the rest is unexplained. Across this sample there are some 140,000 clones, with about nine tenths seen only once. About 9% of the sample comes from the top ten. As regards this clone: No cognate antigen has been identified for it. Nothing much larger sits one base from this clone, and base qualities are not available.

The clonotype originates from a woman under 40 in good health. The sample taken for sequencing was blood. The rearranged chain carries TRBV19 and TRBJ2-7, with the D gene uncertain. In nucleotides, the sequence is TGTGCCAGTAGTGTTAGGATTGTCGGTTACGAGCAGTACTTC. This is translated as CASSVRIVGYEQYF.